The present T cell receptor beta chain was sequenced within a study of blood T cell repertoires in COVID-19. The ends lost 4 bases at V and 4 bases at J; junction bases unmatched: 13. Germline V gene data show CDR1 as LGHDT and CDR2 as YNNKEL (reference sequence). The CDR3 runs 17 residues. This table comes from immunoSEQ multiplex PCR, and its TCRdb copy is limited to in-frame clones, with some not included. This table has almost 200,000 clones, roughly nine tenths appearing once. The chain couples TRBV3-1 (or the pseudogene TRBV3-2) to TRBJ2-1; 7 bases match TRBD2. Sequenced material: peripheral blood. The source of this sequence is a woman between 65 and 79 years old with acute or convalescent COVID-19. CDR3 region: CASSLSKVREEYNEQFF. The CDR3 nucleotides are TGTGCCAGCAGCCTAAGCAAGGTCCGGGAGGAATACAATGAGCAGTTCTTC.